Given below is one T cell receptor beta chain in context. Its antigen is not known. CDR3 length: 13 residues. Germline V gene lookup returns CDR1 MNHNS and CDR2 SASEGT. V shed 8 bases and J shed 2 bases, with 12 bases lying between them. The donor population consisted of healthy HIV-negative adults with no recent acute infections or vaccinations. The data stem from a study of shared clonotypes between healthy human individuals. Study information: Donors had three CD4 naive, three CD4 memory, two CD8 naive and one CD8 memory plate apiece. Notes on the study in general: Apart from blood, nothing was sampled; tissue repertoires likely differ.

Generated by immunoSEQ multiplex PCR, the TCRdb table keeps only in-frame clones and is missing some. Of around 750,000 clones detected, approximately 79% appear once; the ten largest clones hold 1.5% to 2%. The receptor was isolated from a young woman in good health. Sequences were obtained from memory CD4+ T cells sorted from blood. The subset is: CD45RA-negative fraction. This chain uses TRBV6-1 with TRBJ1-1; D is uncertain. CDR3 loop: CASLTPINTEAFF. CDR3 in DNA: TGTGCCAGCCTGACCCCCATCAACACTGAAGCTTTCTTT.